The clone carrying this TCR beta chain has a count of ten or more. Antigen unknown. The sample is drawn from a study of molecular identifiers for immune sequencing clone quantification. Broader study findings: Clonotypes topping 20 RNA copies carried over 97% of effector molecules but under 1% of naive ones.

Bulk TCR library preparation followed previously described methods with listed TCR primers. Each CDR3 protein gets one entry after TCRdb re-called the PCR reads with MiXCR. The table has approximately 630,000 distinct CDR3 sequences, roughly 25% seen once. The V end was cut by 4 bases, the J end by 5 bases, with 21 bases between. In germline, CDR1 is SGDLS, CDR2 YYNGEE. The CDR3 consists of 16 residues. This TCR was sampled from a human donor in good health. Some libraries in this study had Jurkat cell RNA spiked in. The sample was naive CD8+ T cells from blood, with Jurkat cell RNA spiked in. The subset was: FACS-sorted CD8+CD4-CCR7+CD45RA+ naive T cells. V and J are TRBV9 and TRBJ2-5, with a tentative D call TRBD2 (5 bases). The CDR3 sequence: CASSLSGSVLRETQYF. DNA for the CDR3: TGTGCCAGCAGCCTAAGCGGTTCGGTCTTAAGGGAGACCCAGTACTTC.